This TCR beta chain originates from a study of tumor-infiltrating lymphocytes in primary liver carcinoma. Study overall: Sample counts of productive TCRbeta reads spanned roughly 3.5 to 7.13 million; these counts were similar across tissue types.

The CDR3 extends over 12 amino acids. V lost 8 bases to trimming and J lost 4 bases, with 12 bases between them. The germline gives CDR1 MNHEY, CDR2 SVGAGI. The template, roughly 510 ng total RNA, yielded TCR beta cDNA made with a constant-region primer. ARM-PCR, slightly modified, supplied the TCR beta libraries through three nested multiplex PCR rounds. The opening two PCR rounds, around 10 cycles each, paired TRBV1-TRBV30 forward primers with a C-beta reverse primer. A single record per CDR3 protein comes from TCRdb applying MiXCR to the multiplex PCR reads. The data show some 50,000 distinct CDR3 sequences, less than 85% seen once. Scientists recovered RNA and DNA together from roughly 20-30 mg of unsorted bulk tissue.

Source material: liver tumor tissue from sampling region 5. Subset here: tumor region T5, tumor centre. The chain combines TRBV6-5 with TRBJ2-7; D possibly matches TRBD1 or TRBD2 (5 bases each). This sequence originates from a man in his forties or fifties with primary liver carcinoma and hepatitis B virus infection. CDR3 DNA sequence: TGTGCCAGCGGGGACCAGGGTTACGAGCAGTACTTC. As protein: CASGDQGYEQYF.